This is a list of T cell receptor beta chains from one sample in a study of T cell repertoires in cytomegalovirus infection. Their antigens are not known. TCRdb re-called the reads with MiXCR, one entry per CDR3 protein. The repertoire includes hundreds of thousands of distinct CDR3 sequences, roughly a third of them detected once, and around an eighth sits in the top ten. Sequencing was performed on cultured CD8+ T cells from PBMCs, taken from culture after CMV antigen stimulation. The source is a human donor in good health (CMV status not recorded). Some clones in this sample may be carry-over from other donors' samples. The CDR3 runs from the conserved cysteine through the conserved F or W. The D gene is left open where the match is weak. Size is stated for part of the rows, as once, few or many counts, or as a class when the clone is expanded.

CDR3nt	CDR3aa	d_gene	j_gene	abundance	v_gene
TGCGCCAGCAAAGGCGACAATCAGCCCCAGCATTTT	CASKGDNQPQHF	NA	TRBJ1-5	NA	TRBV4-1
TGTGCCAGTAGTATAGGAGGTGCCCACACTGAAGCTTTCTTT	CASSIGGAHTEAFF	NA	TRBJ1-1	few	TRBV19
TGTGCCAGCACTCCAACGGGGGCGCCTGGGGGCTACACCTTC	CASTPTGAPGGYTF	NA	TRBJ1-2	few	TRBV6-5
TGTGCCAGCAGTGAAGAGTACCCGCAGCCCCAGCATTTT	CASSEEYPQPQHF	NA	TRBJ1-5	NA	TRBV6-1
TGCAGTGCTAGAGTCCTAGGCCGGATGAACACTGAAGCTTTCTTT	CSARVLGRMNTEAFF	NA	TRBJ1-1	few	TRBV20-1
TGTGCCAGCAGCCCTTGGACAGGGGGCCTGAACACTGAAGCTTTCTTT	CASSPWTGGLNTEAFF	TRBD1	TRBJ1-1	many	TRBV7-9
TGTGCCAGCAGCTCACAGGGTGGTAATGAAAAACTGTTTTTT	CASSSQGGNEKLFF	NA	TRBJ1-4	NA	TRBV7-6
TGTGCCAGCAGTTTAGCCACTAGCTCCTTCACGCCGGATACGCAGTATTTT	CASSLATSSFTPDTQYF	NA	TRBJ2-3	few	TRBV28
TGTGCCAGCAGTTACTCACCAGGGGGGACTGGGGCCAACGTCCTGACTTTC	CASSYSPGGTGANVLTF	NA	TRBJ2-6	NA	TRBV6-5
TGTGCCATCAGTGAGTCGAACACTGGGGGCACTGAAGCTTTCTTT	CAISESNTGGTEAFF	NA	TRBJ1-1	few	TRBV10-3
TGTGCCAGCAGCCCCGGGGGGCCACTCCCCAATGAGCAGTTCTTC	CASSPGGPLPNEQFF	NA	TRBJ2-1	NA	TRBV5-4
TGCAGTGCTAGAGATTTCGAGTACACGAACACTGAAGCTTTCTTT	CSARDFEYTNTEAFF	NA	TRBJ1-1	NA	TRBV20-1
TGTGCCAGCAGCGACCTCACGGGTCCCCAAGAGACCCAGTACTTC	CASSDLTGPQETQYF	NA	TRBJ2-5	few	TRBV7-9
TGTGCCAGTAGTATCGGAGGTCAAAAAGAGACCCAGTACTTC	CASSIGGQKETQYF	NA	TRBJ2-5	NA	TRBV19
TGTGCCAGCAGTCCCCTACAGGGGGCTTTT	CASSPLQGAF	TRBD1	TRBJ1-1	few	TRBV6-1
TGTGCCAGCAGCGTAGGGACCAGACAGGGGGCGCATGGCTACACCTTC	CASSVGTRQGAHGYTF	TRBD1	TRBJ1-2	NA	TRBV9
TGTGCCAGCAGCTCTATTGACAGGGGCGAATACGAGCAGTACTTC	CASSSIDRGEYEQYF	TRBD1	TRBJ2-7	NA	TRBV7-9
TGCAGTGCTAGAGATAGCGCGAGCACAGATACGCAGTATTTT	CSARDSASTDTQYF	NA	TRBJ2-3	NA	TRBV20-1
TGTGCCAGCAGTGGAATCTACGAGCAGTACTTC	CASSGIYEQYF	NA	TRBJ2-7	few	TRBV6-6
TGTGCCAGTAGTAAGGGACAGAGAGACAATGAGCAGTTCTTC	CASSKGQRDNEQFF	TRBD1	TRBJ2-1	NA	TRBV6-6
TGTGCCAGCAGTATCAGGGGTGGGCAGCATAGCAATCAGCCCCAGCATTTT	CASSIRGGQHSNQPQHF	NA	TRBJ1-5	once	TRBV2
TGTGCCAGCAGCTTAGAGGGGACAGTCCGGGGAGCCTACAATGAGCAGTTCTTC	CASSLEGTVRGAYNEQFF	TRBD1	TRBJ2-1	NA	TRBV7-6
TGCAGTGCTAGAGGCTCGACTAGCGGGCAAGAGACCCAGTACTTC	CSARGSTSGQETQYF	TRBD2	TRBJ2-5	once	TRBV20-1
TGTGCCAGCAGCTTAGGGACAGGGGGCACACATAATGAAAAACTGTTTTTT	CASSLGTGGTHNEKLFF	TRBD1	TRBJ1-4	NA	TRBV7-9
TGCAGTGCTAGAGATGGGACAGGGATCCACCCCTACAATGAGCAGTTCTTC	CSARDGTGIHPYNEQFF	TRBD1	TRBJ2-1	few	TRBV20-1
TGTGCCAGCAACCAGGTAGCGGGGGGGCCGGGCGAGCAGTACTTC	CASNQVAGGPGEQYF	TRBD2	TRBJ2-7	few	TRBV12-3/TRBV12-4
TGTGCCATCAGTGATAGGACAGATTGGTCTGGAAACACCATATATTTT	CAISDRTDWSGNTIYF	NA	TRBJ1-3	NA	TRBV10-3
TGTGCCAGCAGCCAAATTAAGGTAATCCGACAGAATGAAGCTTTCTTT	CASSQIKVIRQNEAFF	NA	TRBJ1-1	NA	TRBV7-6
TGTGCCAGCAGCAAGGACGGCGGTATCTATGGCTACACCTTC	CASSKDGGIYGYTF	NA	TRBJ1-2	few	TRBV7-8
TGTGCCAGCAGCCAAACAGGGGGCAAGGGGAACATTCAGTACTTC	CASSQTGGKGNIQYF	TRBD1	TRBJ2-4	NA	TRBV3-1
TGTGCCAGCAGTTGGGGGCCAGGGAGTACCTACGAGCAGTACTTC	CASSWGPGSTYEQYF	NA	TRBJ2-7	few	TRBV27
TGCGCCAGCAGCTTGAAGGCAGGGACGAACACTGAAGCTTTCTTT	CASSLKAGTNTEAFF	NA	TRBJ1-1	many	TRBV5-1
TGTGCCATCAGGATGACTAGCGGGGGTGCAGAGACCCAGTACTTC	CAIRMTSGGAETQYF	TRBD2	TRBJ2-5	many	TRBV10-3
TGTGCCGGCAGTTTTAGACAGGGCTATGACTATGGCTACACCTTC	CAGSFRQGYDYGYTF	TRBD1	TRBJ1-2	NA	TRBV28
TGCAGTGCTAGAGGAAAGGGGTCTTCCTACGAGCAGTACTTC	CSARGKGSSYEQYF	NA	TRBJ2-7	NA	TRBV20-1
TGTGCCAGCAGCGCCCAGACAGGGGACTACAATGAGCAGTTCTTC	CASSAQTGDYNEQFF	TRBD1	TRBJ2-1	NA	TRBV9
TGTGCCAGCAGCCTACAGGGGGCGAATGGCTACACCTTC	CASSLQGANGYTF	TRBD1	TRBJ1-2	few	TRBV7-2
TGTGCCAGCAGTTACTACAGAAACTCTGGAAACACCATATATTTT	CASSYYRNSGNTIYF	NA	TRBJ1-3	few	TRBV6-2/TRBV6-3
TGTGCCAGCAGCTTAGGACAGGGGGCCCTTGAAGAAGCTTTCTTT	CASSLGQGALEEAFF	TRBD1	TRBJ1-1	few	TRBV7-8
TGTGCCAGCGGCGGGGGGTACTCCTCCTACAATGAGCAGTTCTTC	CASGGGYSSYNEQFF	TRBD2	TRBJ2-1	few	TRBV7-9
TGTGCCAGTAGTCCCCTCCCGGTACAAAGGGATGTTGGGGAGCTGTTTTTT	CASSPLPVQRDVGELFF	NA	TRBJ2-2	NA	TRBV19
TGCGCCAGCAGGCAGGGGGGCCACGAGCAGTACTTC	CASRQGGHEQYF	NA	TRBJ2-7	few	TRBV10-2
TGTGCCAGCAAGAAGACTAGTGCAGATACGCAGTATTTT	CASKKTSADTQYF	NA	TRBJ2-3	few	TRBV6-2/TRBV6-3
TGTGCCAGCAGCAAGTTAATGCTTGGGGTCGACTATGGCTACACCTTC	CASSKLMLGVDYGYTF	NA	TRBJ1-2	many	TRBV14
TGTGCCAGCAGCCCCTATGGGGGTACGAACACTGAAGCTTTCTTT	CASSPYGGTNTEAFF	NA	TRBJ1-1	many	TRBV7-6
TGTGCCAGCAGCCCGCCGGGACAGGGGAATGGCTACACCTTC	CASSPPGQGNGYTF	TRBD1	TRBJ1-2	NA	TRBV5-6